This is a list of T cell receptor beta chains from one sample in a study of shared clonotypes between healthy human individuals. The assay was immunoSEQ multiplex PCR, and TCRdb's table has in-frame clones only and misses some. This repertoire shows roughly 1,600,000 clones, approximately 98.5% found once; its top ten account for 0.36%. The source material was naive CD4+ T cells sorted from blood. These receptors originate from a man in his thirties or forties in good health. Each CDR3 is given with its conserved first and last residue. The order of the fields is D gene, clone size, V gene, CDR3 protein. The D gene is left open where the match is weak. Part of the rows lack a size; the others show once, few, many or a class for expanded clones.

D gene: .; clone size: .; V gene: TRBV5-6; CDR3 protein: CASSLDRVGGYTF
D gene: .; clone size: .; V gene: TRBV7-2; CDR3 protein: CASSFDGRLLSETQYF
D gene: .; clone size: .; V gene: TRBV9; CDR3 protein: CASSVDRSEQYF
D gene: .; clone size: once; V gene: TRBV27; CDR3 protein: CASSFLPGPRSSTYEQYF
D gene: TRBD1; clone size: .; V gene: TRBV2; CDR3 protein: CASSELRTGITEAFF
D gene: .; clone size: .; V gene: TRBV5-1; CDR3 protein: CASSLLSSILGNEQFF
D gene: .; clone size: .; V gene: TRBV5-1; CDR3 protein: CASSLRDPPIYEQYF
D gene: TRBD2; clone size: .; V gene: TRBV6-1; CDR3 protein: CASSGSGRARTGELFF
D gene: TRBD1; clone size: .; V gene: TRBV15; CDR3 protein: CATSRGRTGGREKLFF
D gene: .; clone size: .; V gene: TRBV6-1; CDR3 protein: CASSGGARQPQHF
D gene: TRBD1; clone size: .; V gene: TRBV10-1; CDR3 protein: CASSSRGRDTQYF
D gene: TRBD1; clone size: .; V gene: TRBV10-3; CDR3 protein: CAITDRVGKNEQFF
D gene: .; clone size: once; V gene: TRBV5-1; CDR3 protein: CASSPSAGAYEQYF
D gene: .; clone size: .; V gene: TRBV7-9; CDR3 protein: CASSLGWRGSSEAFF
D gene: .; clone size: .; V gene: TRBV28; CDR3 protein: CASSPRQEWRETQYF
D gene: TRBD1; clone size: once; V gene: TRBV5-1; CDR3 protein: CASGTGWGETQYF
D gene: TRBD2; clone size: .; V gene: TRBV5-1; CDR3 protein: CASSPSAGGIDEQFF
D gene: TRBD1; clone size: .; V gene: TRBV7-3; CDR3 protein: CASSGNRQGGYTF
D gene: TRBD2; clone size: .; V gene: TRBV19; CDR3 protein: CASSFPGQAGAYNEQFF
D gene: TRBD2; clone size: .; V gene: TRBV28; CDR3 protein: CASKGTSWRGQETQYF
D gene: .; clone size: .; V gene: TRBV6-6; CDR3 protein: CASSPRGGFSYEQYF
D gene: TRBD2; clone size: .; V gene: TRBV7-3; CDR3 protein: CASSFGGRGAGELFF
D gene: .; clone size: once; V gene: TRBV2; CDR3 protein: CASTTSDTQYF
D gene: TRBD2; clone size: once; V gene: TRBV7-8; CDR3 protein: CASSLSPGTSYNEQFF
D gene: .; clone size: .; V gene: TRBV18; CDR3 protein: CASSPYSRDPTPSLGEAFF
D gene: .; clone size: .; V gene: TRBV15; CDR3 protein: CATSRDLLEQYF
D gene: .; clone size: .; V gene: TRBV10-2; CDR3 protein: CASSERISPGYTF
D gene: TRBD2; clone size: .; V gene: TRBV5-1; CDR3 protein: CASSAGLAGVNEQFF
D gene: TRBD1; clone size: .; V gene: TRBV18; CDR3 protein: CASSTVRGTGDEKLFF
D gene: TRBD2; clone size: .; V gene: TRBV10-2; CDR3 protein: CASRGLGTTGELFF
D gene: .; clone size: .; V gene: TRBV5-8; CDR3 protein: CASSLATYEQYF
D gene: .; clone size: .; V gene: TRBV14; CDR3 protein: CASSQEQGLPYEQYF
D gene: TRBD1; clone size: .; V gene: TRBV6-5; CDR3 protein: CASSRTGQGAETQYF
D gene: TRBD1; clone size: .; V gene: TRBV19; CDR3 protein: CASSKRTGGLSPYEQYF
D gene: TRBD2; clone size: .; V gene: TRBV6-5; CDR3 protein: CASSYTAGVKFF
D gene: TRBD1; clone size: .; V gene: TRBV7-2; CDR3 protein: CASRFVRTGSYEQYF
D gene: TRBD2; clone size: .; V gene: TRBV7-2; CDR3 protein: CASCTPGTSSEQFF
D gene: .; clone size: .; V gene: TRBV27; CDR3 protein: CASSSLGSVGNTIYF
D gene: .; clone size: .; V gene: TRBV19; CDR3 protein: CASSIGTLSNQPQHF
D gene: .; clone size: .; V gene: TRBV5-1; CDR3 protein: CASSLVLGVGALATNEKLFF
D gene: .; clone size: .; V gene: TRBV7-8; CDR3 protein: CASSLTRADTQYF
D gene: .; clone size: once; V gene: TRBV28; CDR3 protein: CVVRLGWDWGYTF
D gene: TRBD2; clone size: .; V gene: TRBV18; CDR3 protein: CASSPGLAVRNEQFF